Included here is one TCR beta chain sequence, with context. Libraries were prepared by immunoSEQ multiplex PCR; TCRdb keeps only in-frame clonotypes and omits some of them. This table has tens of thousands of clones, under 90% appearing once. This entry belongs to a study of T cell responses to AZD1222 COVID-19 vaccine. V lost 6 bases and J 7 bases, leaving 12 bases between the germline ends. The germline CDR1 and CDR2 sequences are WSHSY and SAAADI. The CDR3 is 12 residues long. Specimen: peripheral blood, collected 28 days after the second AZD1222 dose. This TCR came from an adult who received the AZD1222 COVID-19 vaccine. The chain uses TRBV10-2 and TRBJ2-5; D is possibly TRBD2 (7 bases). This CDR3 is CASSGGHGTQYF. CDR3 coding DNA: TGCGCCAGCAGCGGGGGGCATGGGACCCAGTACTTC.